Here is one T cell receptor (beta chain) with its context. Its antigen target is currently unknown. Base qualities are missing; no much larger clone stands one base away. Sample time point, as interpreted from the label and publication: about 28 days (+/-7) after the second vaccine dose. AZD1222 recipients with second doses at about 4 weeks or about 12 weeks were pooled, because spike-specific TCR depth and breadth did not differ between schedules. Samples from vaccinated people were obtained from the UK trials COV001 and COV002, which included a single-blind randomized controlled phase 2/3 trial of AZD1222 (ChAdOx1 nCoV-19) in healthy adults. For TCRbeta chain sequencing, PBMC samples were collected from trial participants at day 0 and at day 28 after the second dose. This record belongs to a study of T cell responses to AZD1222 COVID-19 vaccine (dated by TCRdb to about 2021). Turning to the overall study: A total of approximately 250 trial participants underwent TCR sequencing, of whom 207 had received two doses of AZD1222 and some 26 had received two doses of the MenACWY control vaccine. Enrollment into the trials was organized by age into subgroups of 18-55, 56-69 and 70-plus years, and those subgroups contained around 150, 28 and 57 TCR-sequenced participants, respectively.

Trimmed from V: 5 bases; trimmed from J: 0 bases; junction bases lacking a gene match: 1. The CDR3, cysteine through phenylalanine, is 14 amino acids long. Just the 42-base CDR3 DNA is kept, in frame starting at base 1. CDR1 is given as MNHNY and CDR2 as SVGAGI, both from the germline V gene (reference sequence). The paper as a whole reports these results and caveats: Most participants were white British and females outnumbered males, and the authors suggested that clonal diversity may have been underestimated. No day 14 peak-response samples were available, so repertoires were characterized only after the peak T cell response. Epitopes outside the regions mutated in the B.1.351 and B.1.1.7 variants were reportedly recognized by nearly half of the unique spike-specific TCRs. Conclusions about previously exposed vaccinees are limited because only a handful of AZD1222 recipients were SARS-CoV-2 seropositive at baseline. Vaccine-associated CD4 TCRs spanned the whole spike protein, with dominant responses in regions 160-218 and 743-854. Spike-specific TCR breadth and depth rose significantly after two AZD1222 doses compared with day 0 and with MenACWY recipients. The 56-69-year group was small, and its depth increase did not reach significance, likely because of low power.

The CDR3 regions of human TCRbeta chains were analyzed by immunosequencing. Under the source paper's analysis protocol: Repertoire TCRs were matched against a reference library of SARS-CoV-2-specific TCRs generated with the MIRA antigen-specificity platform. Breadth was defined as the fraction of unique TCRs that were SARS-CoV-2-associated. Depth was defined as the fraction of total T cells that were SARS-CoV-2-associated. Using the MIRA data, each spike-specific TCR was mapped to the spike region that the TCR reacts to and placed in a CD4 or CD8 class. Log10-transformed breadth and depth values were compared by one-way ANOVA with Sidak's multiple comparisons tests. As stored in TCRdb, this immuneACCESS dataset retains in-frame rearrangements with V and J assigned. A fraction of the clones does not appear; measured against another copy, unresolved V genes explain less than half of the discrepancy, and the remainder lacks a known reason. That table is the source of V, J and clone size, and D and trimming were worked out from the DNA. In all, the sample holds about 120,000 clones, and about 88% of those were seen once. The top ten constitute 2.5% to 3.5% of the sample.

The chain couples TRBV6-6 to TRBJ1-5; 7 bases in the junction line up with TRBD1. This specimen was peripheral blood, taken 28 days after the second AZD1222 dose. This TCR was sampled from an adult who received the AZD1222 COVID-19 vaccine. The bases read TGTGCCAGCAGTCGGGACAGTAGCAATCAGCCCCAGCATTTT. Its amino acids are CASSRDSSNQPQHF.